This T cell receptor beta chain was sequenced in a study of T cells after yellow fever vaccination. Study summary: Libraries from low-cell-number fractions were prepared with the SMART-Seq v4 Ultra Low Input RNA kit.

Points on this clonotype: What it binds is not known.

TCRdb processed the 5' RACE reads anew with MiXCR; each CDR3 protein has one entry. This table has 100,000 to 150,000 distinct CDR3 sequences, 7.4% appearing once. Overall study results and limits: A minor fraction of clonotypes spanned both CD4 and CD8 compartments. Bulk-population clonotypes that are abundant could appear as contaminants in FACS-sorted repertoires. Among primary-vaccination clones, most reappeared after the booster, at roughly 96% for CD4 and about 90% for CD8.

This TCR derives from a man aged 18 to 30 who received the YFV17D yellow fever vaccine. The specimen comprised CD4+ T cells sorted from PBMCs, sampled less than 11 days after the first yellow fever vaccination.

The CDR3 here is CASSLRSKSGNQPQHF. CDR3 DNA: TGCGCCAGCAGTTTGCGCTCCAAGTCGGGCAATCAGCCCCAGCATTTT. The V gene is TRBV4-1, the J gene TRBJ1-5; no reliable D call. There are 16 residues in the CDR3. Between the trimmed V and J ends, which lost 6 bases and 2 bases, there was a span of 17 bases. CDR1 and CDR2 (germline): MGHRA, YSYEKL.